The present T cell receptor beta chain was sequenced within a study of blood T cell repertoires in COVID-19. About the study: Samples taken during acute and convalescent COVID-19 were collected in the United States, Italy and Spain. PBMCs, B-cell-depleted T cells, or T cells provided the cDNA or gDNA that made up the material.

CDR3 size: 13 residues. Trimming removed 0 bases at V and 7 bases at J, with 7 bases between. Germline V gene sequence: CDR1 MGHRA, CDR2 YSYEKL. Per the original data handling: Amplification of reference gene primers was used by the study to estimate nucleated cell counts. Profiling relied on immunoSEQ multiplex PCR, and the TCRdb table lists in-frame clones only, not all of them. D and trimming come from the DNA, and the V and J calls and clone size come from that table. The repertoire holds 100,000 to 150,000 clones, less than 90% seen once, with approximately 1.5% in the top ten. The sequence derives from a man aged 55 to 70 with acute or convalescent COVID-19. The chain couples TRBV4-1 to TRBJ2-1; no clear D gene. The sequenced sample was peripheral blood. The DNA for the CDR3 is TGCGCCAGCAGCCAAGATTATCAGAATGAGCAGTTCTTC. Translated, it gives CASSQDYQNEQFF.